This note documents a single T cell receptor (beta chain) sequence. This clonotype was observed a handful of times. The antigen this receptor binds is unknown. No per-base quality is available; no much larger clone lies one base away. The data stem from a study of identical twins (dated by TCRdb to 2016 to 2017). Background on the whole study: To test whether fetal clonotypes persist, the study used deep sequencing on TCR alpha and beta repertoires from monozygotic twins, unrelated adults of various ages, and cord blood. Replicate twin experiments were performed at different times using different library preparation protocols to rule out contamination.

The library came from 5' RACE. Sequencing instrument: Illumina HiSeq 2000. Template switching added a universal primer binding site, and the final cDNA carried a unique molecular identifier that allowed TCR cDNA molecules to be counted accurately. Specific primers in the conserved constant-segment region were used to synthesize first-strand cDNA for the TCR alpha and beta chains. To control for contamination, every cDNA library carried two barcodes: a SMART-Mk sample barcode plus Illumina barcodes. Two successive PCR steps introduced TruSeq adapter sequences along with Illumina sample barcodes. The Illumina HiSeq platform was used with custom primers to sequence TCR alpha and beta cDNA libraries. Regarding the original processing steps: MiGEC was used to process raw reads and extract unique molecular identifiers, and MiXCR was used to find CDR3 positions. For each individual, recombination models were inferred using an EM algorithm with the repgenHMM and IGoR tools. The analysis of shared clonotypes was done with the tcR package in R, with sharing normalized by the product of cloneset sizes. To study raw recombination free of thymic and clonal selection effects, out-of-frame nonproductive sequences were analyzed. TCRdb reran the public reads through fastp at Q25 and MiXCR, keeping productive beta chains. When rows share a CDR3 protein, they turn into one entry using the most common DNA and genes. TCRdb, rather than the study authors, made the V and J calls. The table for this sample lists a few hundred thousand distinct CDR3 sequences; roughly 15% of them were counted only once. The biggest ten clones account for roughly 0.4% of the sample.

The CDR3, cysteine through phenylalanine, is 15 amino acids long. Left in the record is the CDR3 DNA by itself, 45 bases read in frame from the first base. The germline V gene (reference sequence) provides CDR1 SEHNR and CDR2 FQNEAQ. Trimming costs V 1 base and J 1 base, and their ends lie 10 bases apart. Only healthy Caucasian donors were included. The twin cohort comprised three pairs of female monozygotic twins, all aged roughly 18 to 30 years. Positive isolation kits from Invitrogen were used to isolate the CD4+ and CD8+ T cell populations. Study-wide findings and limitations: Because the same donors could not be followed over many years, the conclusions relied on cross-sectional statistical analysis. Compared with coincidental sharing between unrelated individuals, out-of-frame TCR alpha sequences shared between twins had an excess of sequences with low generation probability. Abundant cord blood beta clonotypes carried fewer insertions; young adult naive repertoires showed a weaker similar trend, while memory repertoires showed none. In monozygotic twins, recombination models systematically underestimated out-of-frame TCR alpha sharing, but the models matched the sharing seen between unrelated individuals. Excess twin sharing in beta out-of-frame sequences was weaker because fewer shared sequences lowered the signal-to-noise ratio. Zero-insertion analyses could be partly confounded by invariant T cells such as MAIT and iNKT, though diverse VJ usage argued against such confounding for most clonotypes.

These data are also associated with another study on yellow fever vaccine responses in identical twins. As the second study states: The authors reported that the T cell response to vaccination in identical twins appeared partly convergent and partly personalized. In identical twins, the study followed T cell clones that responded to the vaccine with precision.

This receptor was obtained from a woman aged 18 to 35 in good health. The chain is encoded by TRBV7-9 joined to TRBJ1-2, with an unclear D gene assignment. Input material: CD4+ T cells sorted from blood. The DNA sequence is as follows: TGTGCCAGCAGCTTAGGCCACCCACTTAACTATGGCTACACCTTC. Its translation reads: CASSLGHPLNYGYTF.